These 29 T cell receptor beta chains originate from one sample sequenced in a study of blood T cells in healthy people across ages (dated by TCRdb to the mid-2010s). Libraries were prepared through 5' RACE. A second roughly 6 to 11 cycle PCR used a sample-barcoded 5' primer and a J-beta primer mix. Clones were called with MiXCR by TCRdb after fastp trimmed the public reads at Q25, and only in-frame beta chains were retained. Each CDR3 protein gets just one entry, which takes the most common genes and DNA from the rows behind it. The sample profile shows around 2 million distinct CDR3 sequences; about 39% of them were found once. The ten top clones hold roughly 24% of the sample. The sample was blood. Receptor source: a human donor in good health.

This clonotype showed up many times. The chain is built from TRBV29-1 and TRBJ2-7; 7 nucleotides line up with TRBD1. Germline lookup yields CDR1 SQVTM and CDR2 ANQGSEA. Germline trimming cut 6 bases from V and 1 base from J; bases unmatched to any gene: 9. CDR3 length equals 14 residues. CDR3 in DNA: TGCAGCGTGCTTAATCGGGACAGTTCCTACGAGCAGTACTTC. It translates to CSVLNRDSSYEQYF.

There are a few counts of this clonotype. The gene calls are TRBV12-3 or TRBV12-4 and TRBJ2-7, with D perhaps matching TRBD2 (5 bases). The CDR3 spans 17 residues. V lost 1 base, J lost 2 bases, and 18 bases lay in between. This CDR3 reads CASSLGGRERLAYEQYF. The CDR3 coding sequence is TGTGCCAGCAGTTTAGGCGGACGGGAAAGACTCGCCTACGAGCAGTACTTC.

This clonotype was detected only a few times. The rearrangement joins TRBV7-3 to TRBJ1-3, with D possibly TRBD1 on 5 matching bases. This CDR3 comprises 17 residues. The germline V and J ends were trimmed by 3 bases and 2 bases, with 17 bases remaining between them. CDR1 is SGHTA and CDR2 is FQGTGA in the germline V gene. The CDR3 region is CASSFQSQGLTGNTIYF. The DNA for the CDR3 is TGTGCCAGCAGCTTCCAATCTCAGGGACTAACTGGAAACACCATATATTTT.

V usage is TRBV12-3 or TRBV12-4 and J usage is TRBJ1-1; possibly TRBD1 for D (5 bases). CDR3 size: 14 residues. With 6 bases removed from V and 4 bases from J, the gap between germline ends came to 15 bases. The chain's CDR3 is CASSLGRASTEAFF. CDR3 nucleotides: TGTGCCAGCAGCTTGGGACGGGCGAGCACTGAAGCTTTCTTT.

This clonotype was picked up a small number of times. This chain joins TRBV4-3 and TRBJ2-5; D might be TRBD2 (5 bases). Looked up from germline, CDR1 is LGHNA and CDR2 is YSLEER. The CDR3 contains 15 residues. The V end was cut by 4 bases, the J end by 11 bases, with 23 bases between. The CDR3: CASSPSPTGRREQYF. Here the CDR3 DNA reads TGCGCCAGCAGCCCCTCCCCCACGGGCAGAAGGGAGCAGTACTTC.

This clonotype was seen a few times. The chain carries TRBV6-2 or TRBV6-3 and TRBJ1-2, with D hard to call. Germline V gene lookup returns CDR1 MNHEY and CDR2 SVGEGT. The CDR3 extends over 14 amino acids. Trimming pared 4 bases from V and 1 base from J, leaving 10 bases between. The CDR3 sequence is CASSFAPFNYGYTF. The CDR3 bases are TGTGCCAGCAGTTTCGCCCCATTTAACTATGGCTACACCTTC.

This clonotype appeared a few times. The chain employs TRBV5-1 and TRBJ2-1; D could derive from TRBD1 or TRBD2 (6 bases each). V gave up 5 bases and J gave up 0 bases, with 15 bases separating them. The CDR3 is 16 residues long. CDR1 is SGHRS and CDR2 is YFSETQ in the germline V gene. This chain's CDR3 is CASRWRGDPSYNEQFF. DNA for the CDR3: TGCGCCAGCAGGTGGAGGGGGGATCCCTCCTACAATGAGCAGTTCTTC.

J is TRBJ1-1 and V is TRBV12-3 or TRBV12-4, with a possible D match to TRBD1 (5 bases). Trimming removed 4 bases from V and 10 bases from J, with 19 bases in between. The CDR3 is made up of 14 amino acids. CDR3 DNA: TGTGCCAGCAGTTCCCACCCGCCAGGGATGGGAGCTTTCTTT. It encodes CASSSHPPGMGAFF.

In its sample, this clonotype was seen a few times. CDR3 in amino acids: CASSRDTRRASGGVSYNEQFF. The CDR3 nucleotides read TGTGCCAGCAGCCGGGACACCCGGAGGGCTAGCGGGGGGGTAAGCTACAATGAGCAGTTCTTC. The chain is built from TRBV7-8 and TRBJ2-1, with TRBD2 identical over 12 bases. V was clipped by 5 bases and J by 3 bases; unmatched bases: 20. The CDR3 is 21 residues long. CDR1 is SGHVS and CDR2 is FQNEAQ in the germline V gene.

The chain combines TRBV7-9 with TRBJ1-1, with TRBD1 identical over 9 bases. CDR1 SEHNR and CDR2 FQNEAQ come from the germline V gene (reference sequence). The CDR3 sequence is 13 residues long. V lost 1 base, J lost 11 bases, and 5 bases stayed unmatched. The CDR3 reads CASSLGRTGEAFF. In nucleotides, the CDR3 is TGTGCCAGCAGCTTAGGAAGGACAGGGGAGGCTTTCTTT. The full variable domain, in which reference TRBV7-9 and TRBJ1-1 provide the parts outside the CDR3, is DTGVSQNPRHKITKRGQNVTFRCDPISEHNRLYWYRQTLGQGPEFLTYFQNEAQLEKSRLLSDRFSAERPKGSFSTLEIQRTEQGDSAMYLCASSLGRTGEAFFGQGTRLTVV.

The genes are TRBV4-3 and TRBJ1-2; D gene ambiguous. The CDR3 consists of 17 residues. Trimming pared 3 bases from V and 2 bases from J, leaving 19 bases between. The V gene's germline CDR1 is LGHNA and CDR2 YSLEER. The DNA for the CDR3 is TGCGCCAGCAGCCATCCCGGGATCCCGAACGGAAACTATGGCTACACCTTC. Protein sequence: CASSHPGIPNGNYGYTF.

This clonotype was counted a few times. One junction end disagrees with the germline gene, perhaps due to a read error. V is TRBV4-2 and J is TRBJ1-2; D is undetermined. The CDR3 is 13 residues long. Germline assignment: CDR1 LGHNA and CDR2 YNFKEQ. This chain's CDR3 is CTSSQAIAAGYTF. The DNA of the CDR3 is TGTACCAGCAGCCAAGCTATCGCGGCTGGCTACACCTTC.

This clonotype was seen only once. The rearrangement uses TRBV24-1 and TRBJ1-1; D is perhaps TRBD1 (6 bases). Trimming cost V 5 bases and J 1 base, with 19 bases left between them. The CDR3 has 17 residues. The germline V gene encodes CDR1 KGHDR and CDR2 SFDVKD. The CDR3 DNA reads as TGTGCCACCAGTGTGGGAGGAGCAGGGGAGAGGAACACTGAAGCTTTCTTT. Its protein product is CATSVGGAGERNTEAFF.

Concerning this clonotype itself: The junction and the germline gene differ at one end; a read error may be behind it. The chain joins TRBV25-1 to TRBJ1-1, with D perhaps TRBD1 (5 bases). Germline CDR1 MGHDK, CDR2 SYGVNS. The CDR3 consists of 13 residues. The CDR3, as DNA: TGTGCCCGCAGTGAATATTTTGGGGGAAGCGCTTTCTTT. This encodes CARSEYFGGSAFF.

The chain combines TRBV27 with TRBJ1-6, with unresolved D. The V and J ends lost 1 base and 6 bases respectively, with 19 bases between them. This CDR3 has 18 amino acids. The V gene's germline CDR1 is MNHEY and CDR2 SMNVEV (reference sequence). The CDR3 region is CASSLFLGGGPINSPLHF. CDR3 bases: TGTGCCAGCAGTTTATTTTTGGGCGGTGGACCAATTAATTCACCCCTCCACTTT.

This clonotype was counted a few times. The V call is TRBV20-1, the J call TRBJ2-3; D is perhaps TRBD1 (5 bases). V was trimmed by 2 bases and J by 3 bases, leaving 12 bases between them. From germline, CDR1 is DFQATT and CDR2 SNEGSKA (reference sequence). There are 14 residues in the CDR3. CDR3 sequence reads: CSARSGRETDTQYF. For the CDR3, the DNA is TGCAGTGCTAGAAGTGGCAGGGAAACAGATACGCAGTATTTT.

About this clonotype itself: One end of the junction is discordant with germline, which a read error may explain. The gene calls are TRBV20-1 and TRBJ2-3; 12 bases agree with TRBD2. CDR3 length: 20 residues. Germline assignment: CDR1 DFQATT and CDR2 SNEGSKA (reference sequence). The CDR3 reads CSASGAQGASGGGTTDTHYF. In DNA, the CDR3 is TGCAGTGCTAGTGGCGCCCAAGGGGCTAGCGGGGGGGGGACCACAGATACGCACTATTTT.

The CDR3 loop is CASSPGLGGTYEQYF. The CDR3 DNA follows: TGTGCCAGCAGCCCCGGACTAGGGGGGACCTACGAGCAGTACTTC. The chain has TRBV3-1 and TRBJ2-7; D is possibly TRBD2 (7 bases). The V end lost 4 bases, the J end lost 2 bases, and 15 bases lay between the germline ends. The CDR3 runs 15 residues. The germline V gene has CDR1 LGHDT and CDR2 YNNKEL (reference sequence).

This chain joins TRBV15 and TRBJ2-3, with 9 bases matching TRBD2. Trimming removed 5 bases from V and 2 bases from J; junction bases left unmatched: 2. Germline CDR1 is LNHNV and CDR2 is YYDKDF (reference sequence). The CDR3 has 14 amino acids. The CDR3 DNA is TGTGCCACCAGCCCTAGCGGGGACACAGATACGCAGTATTTT. It specifies CATSPSGDTDTQYF. The entire variable domain, with the rest obtained from reference TRBV15 and TRBJ2-3, is as follows: DAMVIQNPRYQVTQFGKPVTLSCSQTLNHNVMYWYQQKSSQAPKLLFHYYDKDFNNEADTPDNFQSRRPNTSFCFLDIRSPGLGDTAMYLCATSPSGDTDTQYFGPGTRLTVL.

This chain joins TRBV29-1 and TRBJ2-1, with 8 bases lining up with TRBD2. The CDR3 length is 12 residues. Germline-derived CDR1 and CDR2 are SQVTM and ANQGSEA. V dropped 7 bases and J dropped 9; count of bases not matched to a gene: 8. The CDR3 protein is CSAYGGAVEQFF. The CDR3 DNA reads as TGCAGCGCCTACGGGGGGGCCGTTGAGCAGTTCTTC.

This chain connects TRBV2 to TRBJ2-4, with D unclear. Trimming removed 7 bases from V and 0 bases from J, with 10 bases in between. From germline, CDR1 is SNHLY and CDR2 FYNNEI. CDR3 length equals 14 residues. CDR3 nucleotides: TGTGCCAGCACCACGACGGTAGCCAAAAACATTCAGTACTTC. Protein: CASTTTVAKNIQYF. The variable domain in full, completed from reference TRBV2 and TRBJ2-4, reads EPEVTQTPSHQVTQMGQEVILRCVPISNHLYFYWYRQILGQKVEFLVSFYNNEISEKSEIFDDQFSVERPDGSNFTLKIRSTKLEDSAMYFCASTTTVAKNIQYFGAGTRLSVL.

V is TRBV5-1 and J is TRBJ2-5; 7 positions agree with TRBD1. The DNA end favors TRBJ2-7, so the J call may be wrong. Germline V gene data show CDR1 as SGHRS and CDR2 as YFSETQ. The CDR3 is 14 residues long. For the CDR3, the DNA is TGCGCCAGCAGCTACGGGACAGTCTACTACGAGCAGTACTTC. It translates to CASSYGTVYYEQYF.

This clonotype was picked up one time. The V and J genes are TRBV10-3 and TRBJ1-4, with a tentative D call TRBD1 (6 bases). Trimming pared 6 bases from V and 3 bases from J, leaving 11 bases between. CDR3 length equals 14 residues. Germline CDR1 and CDR2: ENHRY and SYGVKD. Written as DNA, the CDR3 is TGTGCCATCAGACCGGACAGCGCTAATGAAAAACTGTTTTTT. It codes for CAIRPDSANEKLFF.

This rearrangement joins TRBV7-2 to TRBJ2-5; D is unclear. The germline V and J ends were trimmed by 2 bases and 5 bases, with 6 bases remaining between them. The CDR3 covers 12 residues. Germline lookup yields CDR1 SGHTA and CDR2 FQGNSA. CDR3 DNA sequence: TGTGCCAGCAGCTTATTTATGGAGACCCAGTACTTC. This translates into CASSLFMETQYF.

V and J are TRBV28 and TRBJ2-6, with 10 bases aligning to TRBD1. Germline loops: CDR1 MDHEN, CDR2 SYDVKM. The CDR3 is 19 residues long. J gave up 4 bases and V 6 bases, and 15 bases lay outside the gene matches. This CDR3 reads CASSSLRTGGSSGANVLTF. CDR3 nucleotides: TGTGCCAGCAGCTCCCTAAGGACAGGGGGAAGCTCCGGGGCCAACGTCCTGACTTTC.

The chain is built from TRBV29-1 and TRBJ1-1, with TRBD1 as a possible D gene (5 bases). CDR1 SQVTM and CDR2 ANQGSEA come from the germline V gene. The length of the CDR3 is 14 residues. V was pared by 0 bases and J by 1 base, with 9 bases between. The CDR3 protein is CSVEDGAPNTEAFF. CDR3 nucleotide sequence: TGCAGCGTTGAAGATGGGGCGCCGAACACTGAAGCTTTCTTT. The full variable domain, rest sourced from reference TRBV29-1 and TRBJ1-1, is SAVISQKPSRDICQRGTSLTIQCQVDSQVTMMFWYRQQPGQSLTLIATANQGSEATYESGFVIDKFPISRPNLTFSTLTVSNMSPEDSSIYLCSVEDGAPNTEAFFGQGTRLTVV.

As regards this clonotype: A read error is likely, as this CDR3 ends without the conserved phenylalanine or tryptophan. The chain recombines TRBV6-2 or TRBV6-3 with TRBJ2-6; D call uncertain. The V and J ends lost 3 bases and 0 bases respectively, with 15 bases between them. Germline assignment: CDR1 MNHEY and CDR2 SVGEGT. The CDR3 loop spans 18 amino acids. The CDR3 DNA sequence: TGTGCCAGCAGTTATGTTGGCCAGACAAGCTCTGGGGCCAACGTCCTGACTTTA. This sequence encodes CASSYVGQTSSGANVLTL.

V and J are TRBV20-1 and TRBJ2-1, with 7 bases identical to TRBD1. The V and J ends lost 2 bases and 3 bases, in that order; junction bases with no gene match: 7. The CDR3 extends over 15 amino acids. Germline V gives CDR1 DFQATT, CDR2 SNEGSKA (reference sequence). CDR3 loop: CSARPRPGGYNEQFF. The CDR3 region has the DNA TGCAGTGCTAGACCCAGGCCAGGGGGCTACAATGAGCAGTTCTTC.

The chain links TRBV5-1 to TRBJ2-5; perhaps TRBD2 as D (6 bases). Trimming left V 0 bases short and J 3 bases short, with 12 bases between. Germline assignment: CDR1 SGHRS and CDR2 YFSETQ. The CDR3 has 15 residues. The CDR3 DNA reads TGCGCCAGCAGCTTGGCCACTAGCAGGGAAGAGACCCAGTACTTC. It specifies CASSLATSREETQYF.